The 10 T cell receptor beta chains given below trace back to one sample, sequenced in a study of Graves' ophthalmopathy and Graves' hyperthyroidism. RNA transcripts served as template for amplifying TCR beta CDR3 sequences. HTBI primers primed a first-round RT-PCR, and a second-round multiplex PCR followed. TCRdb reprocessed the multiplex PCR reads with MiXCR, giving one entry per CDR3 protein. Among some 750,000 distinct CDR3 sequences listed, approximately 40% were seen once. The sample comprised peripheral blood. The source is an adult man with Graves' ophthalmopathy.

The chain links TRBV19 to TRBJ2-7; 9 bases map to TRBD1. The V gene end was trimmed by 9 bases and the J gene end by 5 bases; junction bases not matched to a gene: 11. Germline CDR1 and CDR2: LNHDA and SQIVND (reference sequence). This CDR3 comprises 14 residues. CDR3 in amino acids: CASSSGTGLDEQYF. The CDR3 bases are TGTGCCAGCAGTTCAGGGACAGGGTTGGACGAGCAGTACTTC.

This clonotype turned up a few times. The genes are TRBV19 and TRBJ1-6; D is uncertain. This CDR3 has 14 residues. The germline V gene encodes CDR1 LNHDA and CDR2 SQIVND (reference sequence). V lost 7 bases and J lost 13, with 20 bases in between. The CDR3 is CASTNGRSLDPLHF. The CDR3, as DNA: TGTGCCAGTACCAATGGGAGGTCCCTTGACCCCCTCCACTTT.

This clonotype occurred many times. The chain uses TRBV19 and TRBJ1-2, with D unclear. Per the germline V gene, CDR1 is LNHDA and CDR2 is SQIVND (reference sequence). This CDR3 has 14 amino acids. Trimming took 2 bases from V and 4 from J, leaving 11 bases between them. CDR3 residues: CASSITDPRYGYTF. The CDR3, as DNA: TGTGCCAGTAGTATAACCGACCCGCGCTATGGCTACACCTTC.

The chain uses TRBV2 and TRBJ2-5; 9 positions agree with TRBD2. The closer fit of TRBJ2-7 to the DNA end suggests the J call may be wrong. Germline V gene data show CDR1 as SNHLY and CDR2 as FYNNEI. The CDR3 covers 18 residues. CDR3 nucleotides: TGTGCCAGCAGTTTGCGGGCTAGCGGGGCGCCGCGGGACTACGAGCAGTACTTC. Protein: CASSLRASGAPRDYEQYF.

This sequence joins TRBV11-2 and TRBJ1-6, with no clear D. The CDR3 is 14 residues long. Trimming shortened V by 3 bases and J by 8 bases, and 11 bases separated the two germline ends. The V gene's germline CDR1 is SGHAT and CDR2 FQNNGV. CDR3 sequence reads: CASSFSRRYSPLHF. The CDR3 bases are TGTGCCAGCAGCTTCTCGCGGCGTTATTCACCCCTCCACTTT.

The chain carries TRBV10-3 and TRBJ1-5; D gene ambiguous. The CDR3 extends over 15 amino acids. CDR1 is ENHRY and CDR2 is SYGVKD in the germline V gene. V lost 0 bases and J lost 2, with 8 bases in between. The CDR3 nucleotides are TGTGCCATCAGTGAGTCACGGGGAGGCAATCAGCCCCAGCATTTT. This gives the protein CAISESRGGNQPQHF.

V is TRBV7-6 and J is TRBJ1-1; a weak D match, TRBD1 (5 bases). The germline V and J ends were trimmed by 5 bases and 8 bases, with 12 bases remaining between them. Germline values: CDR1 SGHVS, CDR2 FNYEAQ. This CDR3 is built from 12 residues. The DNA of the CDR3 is TGTGCCAGCAGCGCTCGGGACGGGGAAGCTTTCTTT. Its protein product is CASSARDGEAFF.

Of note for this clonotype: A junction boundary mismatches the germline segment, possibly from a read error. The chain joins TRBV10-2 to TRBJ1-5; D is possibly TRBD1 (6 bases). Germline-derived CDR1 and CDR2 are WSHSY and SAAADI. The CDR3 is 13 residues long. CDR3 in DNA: TGTGCCAGCAGCAGGGACACCGGGGAGACCCAGCATTTT. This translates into CASSRDTGETQHF.

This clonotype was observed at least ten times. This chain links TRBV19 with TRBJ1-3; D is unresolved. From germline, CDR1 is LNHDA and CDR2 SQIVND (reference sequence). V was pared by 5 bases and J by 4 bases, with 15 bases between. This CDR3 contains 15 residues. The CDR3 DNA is TGTGCCAGTAGTCAAACGGCCGGCCTCGGAAACACCATATATTTT. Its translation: CASSQTAGLGNTIYF.

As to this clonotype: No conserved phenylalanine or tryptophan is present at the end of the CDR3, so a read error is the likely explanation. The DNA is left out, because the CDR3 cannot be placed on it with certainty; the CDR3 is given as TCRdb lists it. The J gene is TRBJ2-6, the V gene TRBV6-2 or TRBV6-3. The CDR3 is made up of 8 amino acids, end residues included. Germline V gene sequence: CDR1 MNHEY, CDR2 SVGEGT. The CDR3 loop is CASSYATS.